This is a list of T cell receptor beta chains from one sample in a study of identical twins. Each CDR3 protein gets one entry after TCRdb re-called the 5' RACE reads with MiXCR. The table lists roughly 710,000 distinct CDR3 sequences, roughly 6.2% of them singletons. Sample: naive T cells sorted from blood. These receptors all come from a man aged 18 to 29 in good health. CDR3s include the opening cysteine and the closing phenylalanine or tryptophan. A D gene is named only where the DNA matches it firmly. Part of the rows lack a size; the others show once, few, many or a class for expanded clones.

v_call	clone_size	j_call	d_call	cdr3_nt	cdr3_aa
TRBV20-1	many	TRBJ2-1	TRBD2	TGCAGTGCTATGAACCACCTGGGACTAGCGGTAGAGGGTGAGCAGTTCTTC	CSAMNHLGLAVEGEQFF
TRBV29-1	many	TRBJ2-1	-	TGCAGCGTTGGAATACAGAGCTCCTACAATGAGCAGTTCTTC	CSVGIQSSYNEQFF
TRBV7-2	many	TRBJ2-3	TRBD2	TGTGCTTCAGGACTAGCGGGAGGGCCCACAGATACGCAGTATTTT	CASGLAGGPTDTQYF
TRBV5-1	once	TRBJ2-1	-	TGCGCCAGCAGCTACCCAGGTCTACGGGATGAGCAGTTCTTC	CASSYPGLRDEQFF
TRBV20-1	few	TRBJ2-4	-	TGCAGTGCTAGAGGGAATAGCAAAAACATTCAGTACTTC	CSARGNSKNIQYF
TRBV28	few	TRBJ1-5	-	TGTGCCAGCAGTTTAACACAGGCCGTCAATCAGCCCCAGCATTTT	CASSLTQAVNQPQHF
TRBV7-9	many	TRBJ2-6	-	TGCGCCAGCAGCTTGGCTGGGGCCAACGTCCTGACTTTC	CASSLAGANVLTF
TRBV5-4	few	TRBJ2-1	TRBD1	TGTGCCAGCAGCATAGACAGGGACTACAATGAGCAGTTCTTC	CASSIDRDYNEQFF
TRBV5-1	-	TRBJ2-1	TRBD2	TGCGCCAGCAGCCGGGAAGGGGCGGGAGCTCTGAATGAGCAGTTCTTC	CASSREGAGALNEQFF
TRBV12-3/TRBV12-4	many	TRBJ1-2	-	TGTGCCAGCAGTTTAGCGACGACAGTCCCCTATGGCTACACCTTC	CASSLATTVPYGYTF
TRBV20-1	many	TRBJ2-4	TRBD1	TGCAGTGCTACAGACAGGGGCCTAGAAAACATTCAGTACTTC	CSATDRGLENIQYF
TRBV7-9	many	TRBJ1-4	-	TGTGCCAGCAGCCCCCCGGGGGTCGGGGAAAAACTGTTTTTT	CASSPPGVGEKLFF
TRBV3-1	-	TRBJ1-1	-	TGTGCCTGCAGCCTTACAGGGTTAGAGAACACTGAAGCTTTCTTT	CACSLTGLENTEAFF
TRBV2	many	TRBJ2-1	-	TGTGCCAGCAGTTTACGGGACCCCGGTTTCTTTAATGAGCAGTTCTTC	CASSLRDPGFFNEQFF
TRBV29-1	many	TRBJ1-1	-	TGCAGCGTTGAAGCGCGTCAGAAAAACACTGAAGCTTTCTTT	CSVEARQKNTEAFF
TRBV7-9	many	TRBJ2-1	-	TGTGCCAGCAGCTTAGCTGTACAGCTTACGTACAATGAGCAGTTCTTC	CASSLAVQLTYNEQFF
TRBV12-3/TRBV12-4	-	TRBJ1-4	-	TGTGCCAGCAGTTATAGGACAGCTAATGAAAAACTGTTTTTT	CASSYRTANEKLFF
TRBV7-2	many	TRBJ2-5	-	TGTGCCAGCAGCTTAGTGAGGGGAGAGCAAGAGACCCAGTACTTC	CASSLVRGEQETQYF
TRBV2	-	TRBJ2-1	-	TGTGCCAGCCTGAGGGGAAACTCCTACAATGAGCAGTTCTTC	CASLRGNSYNEQFF
TRBV3-1	few	TRBJ2-1	TRBD2	TGTGCCAGCAGCCGACCCACCGTAAGCGGGAGCGGGAACAATGAGCAGTTCTTC	CASSRPTVSGSGNNEQFF
TRBV5-1	-	TRBJ2-7	-	TGCGCCAGCAGCACGCGCGGCCGGATGGAGCAGTACTTC	CASSTRGRMEQYF
TRBV20-1	many	TRBJ2-7	-	TGCAGTGCTAGGGTAGCGGAGGCTTCCGAGCAGTACTTC	CSARVAEASEQYF
TRBV7-9	few	TRBJ2-5	TRBD2	TGTGCCAGCAGCTTAGGAACTAGCGGGAGCCCCCGGGAGACCCAGTACTTC	CASSLGTSGSPRETQYF
TRBV10-3	-	TRBJ2-3	TRBD2	TGTGCCATCAGTGTCGCTAGCGGGAGTTCATATACGCAGTATTTT	CAISVASGSSYTQYF
TRBV5-1	many	TRBJ2-1	TRBD2	TGCGCCAGCAGCTTGTTAGCGGGGCACAATGAGCAGTTCTTC	CASSLLAGHNEQFF
TRBV12-3/TRBV12-4	many	TRBJ1-1	-	TGTGCCAGCAGTCCCCAGACAGCTTTGAACACTGAAGCTTTCTTT	CASSPQTALNTEAFF
TRBV27	few	TRBJ2-3	-	TGTGCCAGCAGTCGCTGGATCCCAGATACGCAGTATTTT	CASSRWIPDTQYF
TRBV29-1	many	TRBJ2-2	-	TGCAGCGTTGAAGATGCGTGGGGGAAGAACACCGGGGAGCTGTTTTTT	CSVEDAWGKNTGELFF
TRBV27	many	TRBJ2-3	-	TGTGCCAGCAGTCCCGCCGGGACTGTGAGGAGAGATACGCAGTATTTT	CASSPAGTVRRDTQYF
TRBV2	-	TRBJ1-1	TRBD1	TGTGCCAGCAGTGAAGACGGACAGGCTTCGTCTCATGCTTTCTTT	CASSEDGQASSHAFF
TRBV12-5	many	TRBJ1-6	-	TGTGCTAGTGGCCCTGGGGCCGGAGGTCCCCTCCACTTT	CASGPGAGGPLHF
TRBV5-6	many	TRBJ1-1	-	TGTGCCAGCAGCTTGCGACAGAACCTGAACACTGAAGCTTTCTTT	CASSLRQNLNTEAFF
TRBV9	-	TRBJ2-5	-	TGTGCCAGCAGCCCGGGGGAAGCAACACAAGAGACCCAGTACTTC	CASSPGEATQETQYF
TRBV6-2/TRBV6-3	many	TRBJ2-1	-	TGTGCCAGCAGTTCTCTAGTTAACTCCTACAATGAGCAGTTCTTC	CASSSLVNSYNEQFF
TRBV5-5	many	TRBJ1-5	TRBD1	TGTGCCAGCAGCGTAGGACAGGGACCCCAGCATTTT	CASSVGQGPQHF
TRBV29-1	many	TRBJ2-5	-	TGCAGCGTTGACAGGGAGGAGACCCAGTACTTC	CSVDREETQYF
TRBV10-3	many	TRBJ2-7	-	TGTGCCATCAGTGTAAAATCGAGCTACAGGAGCTCCTACGAGCAGTACTTC	CAISVKSSYRSSYEQYF
TRBV5-5	few	TRBJ2-5	-	TGTGCCAGCAGAGTTTTTCGGGCAGGGTCGTACCAAGAGACCCAGTACTTC	CASRVFRAGSYQETQYF
TRBV15	many	TRBJ2-1	-	TGTGCCACCAGCGGCGGGAACTACAATGAGCAGTTCTTC	CATSGGNYNEQFF
TRBV5-1	many	TRBJ1-1	TRBD1	TGCGCCAGCAGCCTCCTGAACAGGGGTATGAACACTGAAGCTTTCTTT	CASSLLNRGMNTEAFF